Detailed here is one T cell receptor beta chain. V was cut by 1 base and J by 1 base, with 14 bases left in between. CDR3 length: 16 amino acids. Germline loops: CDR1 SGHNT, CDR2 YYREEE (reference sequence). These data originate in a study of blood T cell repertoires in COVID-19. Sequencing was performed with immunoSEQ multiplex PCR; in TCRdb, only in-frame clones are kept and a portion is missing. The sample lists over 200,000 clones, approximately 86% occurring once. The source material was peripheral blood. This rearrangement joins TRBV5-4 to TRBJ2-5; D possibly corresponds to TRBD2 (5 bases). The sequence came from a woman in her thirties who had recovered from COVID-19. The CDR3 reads CASSLFGSSSQETQYF. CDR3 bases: TGTGCCAGCAGCTTGTTTGGGTCTAGCAGCCAAGAGACCCAGTACTTC.